The T cell receptor beta chain described here comes from a study of metastatic and nonmetastatic thyroid tumors. Study-wide context: A comparison of repertoires was made across blood and tumor or nodule tissue from malignant and benign thyroid patients.

This clone was observed many times. The target antigen is unknown. All patients reached thyroid surgery having received no treatment beforehand. Findings and limits, study-wide: Within blood and tumor, benign nodules reportedly had significantly lower TCR beta diversity than malignant thyroid tumors did.

TCRdb used MiXCR to call clones anew from the PCR reads. The table has approximately 21,000 clones, about 17% seen once. This CDR3 has 13 residues. Trimming shortened V by 2 bases and J by 4 bases, and 8 bases separated the two germline ends. Per germline, CDR1 MNHEY and CDR2 SMNVEV (reference sequence). Material for sequencing was blood. The TCR was taken from a male donor with papillary thyroid cancer or a benign thyroid nodule (not recorded which). Some clones in this sample may be carry-over from other donors' samples. The chain links TRBV27 to TRBJ1-2; D gene uncertain. CDR3 nucleotide sequence: TGTGCCAGCAGTTTAAGGCTCAGCTATGGCTACACCTTC. This encodes CASSLRLSYGYTF.